Following are 3 T cell receptor beta chains from one sample sequenced in a study of beta chain features in type 1 diabetes (dated by TCRdb to about 2018). What the research found in general, with its limitations: In all four CD4+ subsets, TCRB CDR3 length was moderately but significantly shorter in type 1 diabetes patients.

The method behind the library was the immunoSEQ multiplex PCR assay. The entire isolated RNA was reverse transcribed using the High Capacity cDNA Reverse Transcription Kit, and thus expressed TCRB transcripts were sequenced. In TCRdb, the immuneACCESS table is reduced to in-frame sequences with V and J assigned. These tables do not hold every clone; where another copy was compared, an unresolved V gene accounts for under half, and the others remain unexplained. The sample table records 100,000 to 150,000 clones; 9% of these occur just once. The ten largest clones add up to 0.7% to 0.85% of the sample. Their antigen targets remain unknown. Sequencing used central memory CD4+ T cells from blood. These receptors originate from a young man with type 1 diabetes.

This clone appeared many times. J is TRBJ2-3 and V is TRBV4-1, with a possible D match to TRBD2 (6 bases). Trimming removed 0 bases from V and 0 bases from J, with 13 bases in between. The CDR3 has 17 amino acids. Germline V gene data show CDR1 as MGHRA and CDR2 as YSYEKL. The CDR3 loop reads CASSQEPAGPSTDTQYF. CDR3 DNA: TGCGCCAGCAGCCAAGAACCCGCGGGGCCAAGCACAGATACGCAGTATTTT.

A few counts support this clone. This chain uses TRBV19 with TRBJ1-2; TRBD1 might be the D (5 bases). Germline V CDR1 and CDR2: LNHDA, SQIVND (reference sequence). V lost 5 bases and J lost 7, with 20 bases in between. The CDR3 is 15 amino acids. In DNA form, the CDR3 reads TGTGCCAGTAGTGACTCCCCGGGACCGCGGGGTGGCTACACCTTC. Translation: CASSDSPGPRGGYTF.

The chain uses TRBV4-3 and TRBJ2-5; 7 nucleotides align to TRBD1. The germline CDR1 and CDR2 sequences are LGHNA and YSLEER. V was pared by 6 bases and J by 4 bases, with 8 bases of the junction left unmatched. CDR3 length: 14 residues. The CDR3 bases are TGCGCCAGCAGTCCACAGGGGCTCGGAGAGACCCAGTACTTC. Residues: CASSPQGLGETQYF.